A selection of T cell receptor beta chains follows, all from one sample in a study of memory CD4+ T cells and cytomegalovirus serostatus. The repertoire was sequenced with immunoSEQ multiplex PCR; TCRdb's copy has only in-frame clones and lacks some. Here the sample spans roughly 54,000 clones, roughly 79% being singletons. Specimen: memory CD4+ T cells from blood. The receptors were gathered from an adult in good health and CMV-seronegative. Both conserved end residues are part of each CDR3. A D gene is named only where the DNA matches it firmly. Not every row has a clone size; where given, it reads once, few, many or a size class.

TRBJ1-5 - - 15 TRBV5-8 CASSLGGYSNQPQHF TGTGCCAGCAGCCTAGGGGGTTATAGCAATCAGCCCCAGCATTTT
TRBJ1-6 - - 12 TRBV5-1 CASSLGNSPLHF TGCGCCAGCAGCTTGGGGAATTCACCCCTCCACTTT
TRBJ2-3 - TRBD2 15 TRBV6-1 CASGQTSGVTDTQYF TGTGCCAGCGGACAGACTAGCGGGGTTACAGATACGCAGTATTTT
TRBJ2-6 - - 19 TRBV7-2 CASSLGRGGRLWGANVLTF TGTGCCAGCAGCTTGGGCCGAGGGGGTCGGCTCTGGGGGGCCAACGTCCTGACTTTC
TRBJ2-5 - - 13 TRBV29-1 CSVEVGAQETQYF TGCAGCGTTGAAGTGGGGGCTCAAGAGACCCAGTACTTC
TRBJ2-6 once - 16 TRBV11-2 CASSPTLSSGANVLTF TGTGCCAGCAGCCCAACGCTAAGTAGCGGGGCCAACGTCCTGACTTTC
TRBJ1-3 few - 14 TRBV9 CASSGQDKGNTIYF TGTGCCAGCAGCGGACAGGACAAAGGAAACACCATATATTTT
TRBJ1-5 - - 16 TRBV5-8 CASSLGGSGDHQPQHF TGTGCCAGCAGCTTGGGGGGGTCGGGGGATCATCAGCCCCAGCATTTT
TRBJ1-3 few - 15 TRBV15 CATSSAANSGNTIYF TGTGCCACCAGCAGTGCAGCGAACTCTGGAAACACCATATATTTT
TRBJ1-2 - - 14 TRBV6-6 CASSPGGGSYGYTF TGTGCCAGCAGTCCGGGCGGGGGCTCCTATGGCTACACCTTC
TRBJ1-2 - TRBD1 17 TRBV4-2 CASSQVGWGQGDYGYTF TGTGCCAGCAGCCAAGTCGGATGGGGACAGGGTGACTATGGCTACACCTTC
TRBJ1-3 - - 17 TRBV5-4 CASSFDTGANSGNTIYF TGTGCCAGCAGCTTCGACACCGGGGCCAACTCTGGAAACACCATATATTTT
TRBJ1-6 - - 14 TRBV15 CATSRPLPDSPLHF TGTGCCACCAGCAGGCCGCTACCGGATTCACCCCTCCACTTT
TRBJ1-5 - - 16 TRBV4-3 CASSQDGWGKDQPQHF TGCGCCAGCAGCCAAGACGGGTGGGGGAAGGATCAGCCCCAGCATTTT
TRBJ1-3 - - 15 TRBV5-1 CASSPQLVSGNTIYF TGCGCCAGCAGCCCTCAGTTAGTCTCTGGAAACACCATATATTTT
TRBJ2-1 - TRBD1 16 TRBV6-1 CASSGQLMNRGNEQFF TGTGCCAGCAGTGGCCAATTAATGAACAGGGGAAATGAGCAGTTCTTC
TRBJ2-7 - TRBD1 14 TRBV5-6 CASQRGQALTGQYF TGTGCCAGCCAGAGGGGACAGGCTCTTACCGGGCAGTACTTC
TRBJ2-5 once - 15 TRBV7-2 CASSAITFSAKTQYF TGTGCCAGCAGCGCCATTACCTTTAGCGCGAAGACCCAGTACTTC
TRBJ2-2 - - 15 TRBV9 CASSVVLGSPGELFF TGTGCCAGCAGCGTAGTCCTAGGGTCCCCCGGGGAGCTGTTTTTT
TRBJ2-1 few - 16 TRBV11-2 CASSPSATIEGNEQFF TGTGCCAGCAGTCCAAGCGCAACTATCGAGGGCAATGAGCAGTTCTTC
TRBJ2-2 - - 12 TRBV30 CAWGQLAGELFF TGTGCCTGGGGACAGCTGGCCGGGGAGCTGTTTTTT
TRBJ1-4 - - 16 TRBV7-9 CASSLGVAKTNEKLFF TGTGCCAGCAGCCTTGGCGTGGCGAAAACTAATGAAAAACTGTTTTTT
TRBJ2-5 - - 14 TRBV5-4 CASSLSQRQETQYF TGTGCCAGCAGCTTGTCACAAAGACAAGAGACCCAGTACTTC
TRBJ1-1 medium-sized - 14 TRBV2 CASRGRAGGTEAFF TGTGCCAGCAGAGGGAGGGCCGGTGGCACTGAAGCTTTCTTT
TRBJ2-3 few TRBD2 15 TRBV7-2 CASSPGGAGTDTQYF TGTGCCAGCAGCCCGGGGGGAGCGGGAACCGATACGCAGTATTTT
TRBJ2-7 - TRBD1 13 TRBV2 CASGRDRGYEQYF TGTGCTTCCGGGCGGGACAGGGGGTACGAGCAGTACTTC
TRBJ2-3 - - 14 TRBV5-4 CASSPNRVTDTQYF TGTGCCAGCAGCCCGAACAGGGTCACAGATACGCAGTATTTT
TRBJ2-1 - - 16 TRBV4-3 CASSQDVRLPYNEQFF TGCGCCAGCAGCCAAGACGTTCGGCTACCTTACAATGAGCAGTTCTTC
TRBJ1-4 - - 15 TRBV19 CASSARVVGGEKLFF TGTGCCAGTAGTGCCCGAGTGGTAGGGGGAGAAAAACTGTTTTTT
TRBJ2-2 - - 13 TRBV9 CASSPDTYGELFF TGTGCCAGCAGCCCTGACACGTACGGGGAGCTGTTTTTT
TRBJ1-4 - - 15 TRBV28 CASRRGGSANEKLFF TGTGCCAGCAGGCGCGGGGGGAGTGCTAATGAAAAACTGTTTTTT
TRBJ1-2 - TRBD1 13 TRBV6-5 CASGWTGGYGYTF TGTGCCAGCGGGTGGACAGGGGGCTATGGCTACACCTTC
TRBJ2-7 - - 14 TRBV5-1 CASSSGLKSYEQYF TGCGCCAGCTCCTCGGGACTCAAATCCTACGAGCAGTACTTC
TRBJ2-5 few TRBD1 15 TRBV28 CASRSRGIREETQYF TGTGCCAGCAGAAGCAGGGGGATCCGAGAAGAGACCCAGTACTTC
TRBJ1-1 - TRBD1 16 TRBV18 CASSPKQGDTNTEAFF TGTGCCAGCTCACCAAAGCAGGGGGATACGAACACTGAAGCTTTCTTT
TRBJ1-3 - TRBD1 16 TRBV7-9 CASSPGQGRIGNTIYF TGTGCCAGCAGCCCGGGACAGGGAAGGATAGGAAACACCATATATTTT
TRBJ2-6 - TRBD1 16 TRBV28 CASSRPQGAGANVLTF TGTGCCAGCAGTCGACCCCAGGGGGCCGGGGCCAACGTCCTGACTTTC
TRBJ2-3 - TRBD2 17 TRBV28 CASSPPRLADSTDTQYF TGTGCCAGCAGCCCCCCCAGGCTAGCGGACAGCACAGATACGCAGTATTTT
TRBJ2-7 - TRBD2 16 TRBV5-1 CASSLEGGGTSGVWYF TGCGCCAGCAGCTTGGAAGGCGGGGGAACTAGCGGGGTTTGGTACTTC
TRBJ2-3 - TRBD2 14 TRBV7-9 CASSWEGRTDTQYF TGTGCCAGCAGCTGGGAGGGTCGCACAGATACGCAGTATTTT
TRBJ1-4 - - 16 TRBV28 CASSSTHGGTNEKLFF TGTGCCAGCAGTTCAACCCACGGAGGGACTAATGAAAAACTGTTTTTT
TRBJ1-1 - - 16 TRBV5-8 CASSLGQGSSNTEAFF TGTGCCAGCAGCTTGGGCCAGGGTTCCTCGAACACTGAAGCTTTCTTT
TRBJ2-2 - - 11 TRBV11-2 CASSAQGELFF TGTGCCAGCAGCGCCCAAGGGGAGCTGTTTTTT
TRBJ1-2 once - 12 TRBV5-6 CASSLNSYGYTF TGTGCCAGCAGCTTGAACAGTTATGGCTACACCTTC
TRBJ2-1 - TRBD1 15 TRBV9 CASSVVGTDYNEQFF TGTGCCAGCAGCGTAGTCGGGACAGACTACAATGAGCAGTTCTTC
TRBJ2-5 - - 13 TRBV6-1 CASSELSQGTQYF TGTGCCAGCAGTGAATTGTCTCAGGGGACCCAGTACTTC
TRBJ2-7 - TRBD1 15 TRBV5-8 CASSPLQGTSYEQYF TGTGCCAGCAGCCCATTACAGGGGACCTCCTACGAGCAGTACTTC
TRBJ2-7 - - 15 TRBV7-2 CASRDTVTSSYEQYF TGTGCCAGCAGAGATACAGTCACGAGCTCCTACGAGCAGTACTTC
TRBJ2-2 - TRBD1 16 TRBV2 CASKPPGQRATGELFF TGTGCCAGCAAGCCTCCGGGACAGAGAGCCACCGGGGAGCTGTTTTTT
TRBJ1-2 - - 14 TRBV18 CASSDGTSGYGYTF TGTGCCAGCTCAGATGGGACCTCCGGCTATGGCTACACCTTC
TRBJ2-5 - - 15 TRBV10-2 CASSPLGGAEKTQYF TGCGCCAGCAGCCCGTTGGGGGGCGCGGAAAAAACCCAGTACTTC
TRBJ1-1 - - 13 TRBV27 CASSLSEDTEAFF TGTGCCAGCAGTTTATCGGAGGACACTGAAGCTTTCTTT
TRBJ1-5 few TRBD1 14 TRBV28 CASSPDRVDQPQHF TGTGCCAGCAGTCCTGACAGGGTCGATCAGCCCCAGCATTTT
TRBJ1-1 - - 14 TRBV15 CATSRDGGKTEAFF TGTGCCACCAGCAGAGACGGGGGGAAGACTGAAGCTTTCTTT
TRBJ1-2 - - 11 TRBV6-5 CASSPSVGYTF TGTGCCAGCAGTCCTTCTGTCGGCTACACCTTC
TRBJ1-1 - - 15 TRBV28 CASSRGPPDNTEAFF TGTGCCAGCAGCCGAGGACCTCCTGATAACACTGAAGCTTTCTTT
TRBJ1-5 few - 15 TRBV5-3 CARAGGGRDNQPQHF TGTGCCAGAGCCGGGGGGGGCCGAGACAATCAGCCCCAGCATTTT
TRBJ2-3 - - 14 TRBV18 CASSPLSGADTQYF TGTGCCAGCTCACCACTTTCGGGGGCAGATACGCAGTATTTT
TRBJ2-2 - - 15 TRBV28 CASSLLGQNTGELFF TGTGCCAGCAGTTTATTAGGGCAGAACACCGGGGAGCTGTTTTTT